This T cell receptor (beta chain) was captured in a study of blood T cell repertoires in COVID-19. This clone was picked up a small number of times. The trim removed 4 bases at V and 2 bases at J, leaving 6 bases unmatched. CDR3 length equals 15 residues. Germline V gene sequence: CDR1 SGDLS, CDR2 YYNGEE. The data were produced by immunoSEQ multiplex PCR, yet TCRdb's version contains in-frame clones alone and is incomplete. The table lists 45,000 to 65,000 clones, about 85% of them singletons. This TCR was recovered from a woman of 80 years or more with acute or convalescent COVID-19. Sequenced: peripheral blood. The chain combines TRBV9 with TRBJ1-3, with 7 nucleotides matching TRBD1. The CDR3 nucleotides read TGTGCCAGCAGCACCCGACAGGGCGCTGGAAACACCATATATTTT. Translation: CASSTRQGAGNTIYF.